Following are 22 T cell receptor beta chains from one sample sequenced in a study of T cell changes during pregnancy in multiple sclerosis. The data were produced by immunoSEQ multiplex PCR, yet TCRdb's version contains in-frame clones alone and is incomplete. The repertoire consists of some 32,000 clones, with 90% occurring once and the leading ten covering roughly 4.5%. The material was CD8+ T cells from peripheral blood mononuclear cells, obtained in the second trimester of pregnancy. The receptor source for this set is a female donor with multiple sclerosis, enrolled in a pregnancy study.

The chain carries TRBV7-8 and TRBJ2-1, with a tentative D call TRBD1 (5 bases). V was trimmed by 5 bases and J by 8 bases, leaving 13 bases between them. The CDR3 length is 13 residues. CDR1 is SGHVS, CDR2 FQNEAQ, per germline. In nucleotides, the CDR3 is TGTGCCAGCAGCGTGGGGCAGTCTTATGAGCAGTTCTTC. It is translated as CASSVGQSYEQFF.

This chain links TRBV28 with TRBJ2-7; D gene ambiguous. V gave up 8 bases and J gave up 3 bases, with 8 bases separating them. The CDR3 contains 11 residues. Germline assignment: CDR1 MDHEN and CDR2 SYDVKM. The CDR3 loop is CASGFYYEQYF. The CDR3, as DNA: TGTGCCAGCGGCTTTTACTACGAGCAGTACTTC.

The chain links TRBV13 to TRBJ2-1; 12 bases align to TRBD2. The CDR3 totals 16 residues. The germline gives CDR1 PRHDT, CDR2 FYEKMQ (reference sequence). After removal of 5 bases from V and 3 bases from J, the junction contained 5 bases not matched to a gene. The CDR3 loop reads CASSVGLAGSYNEQFF. CDR3 DNA: TGTGCCAGCAGCGTTGGACTAGCGGGAAGCTACAATGAGCAGTTCTTC.

J is TRBJ2-7 and V is TRBV7-3; 9 bases agree with TRBD2. The ends lost 6 bases at V and 5 bases at J; junction bases unmatched: 11. From germline, CDR1 is SGHTA and CDR2 FQGTGA. The CDR3 length is 15 residues. The CDR3 DNA is TGTGCCAGCAGTCCGGGGACTAGCAGTGCCGACGAGCAGTACTTC. Translation gives CASSPGTSSADEQYF.

This clone came up once. The rearrangement links TRBV10-3 to TRBJ1-1; the D gene is possibly TRBD1 (6 bases). V lost 3 bases to trimming and J lost 1 base, with 18 bases between them. CDR3 length equals 17 residues. Looked up from germline, CDR1 is ENHRY and CDR2 is SYGVKD. The CDR3 nucleotides read TGTGCCATCAGTGACATTATGGGGGGGCCGACGAACACTGAAGCTTTCTTT. This encodes CAISDIMGGPTNTEAFF.

In this sample, this clone is medium-sized. The rearrangement joins TRBV10-2 to TRBJ1-5; no clear D. CDR3 size: 12 residues. Trimming left V 6 bases short and J 4 bases short, with 7 bases between. The germline gives CDR1 WSHSY, CDR2 SAAADI. The CDR3 sequence is CASRRWNQPQHF. CDR3 coding DNA: TGCGCCAGCAGGCGGTGGAATCAGCCCCAGCATTTT.

The rearrangement uses TRBV7-6 and TRBJ2-7; perhaps TRBD1 as D (5 bases). Germline V gene data show CDR1 as SGHVS and CDR2 as FNYEAQ. Trimming stripped 1 base from V and 0 bases from J, with 13 bases between. This CDR3 is 16 amino acids long. The CDR3 nucleotides are TGTGCCAGCAGCTTAGAGGCAGGGCAGAGCTCCTACGAGCAGTACTTC. Translated, it gives CASSLEAGQSSYEQYF.

The chain uses TRBV5-5 and TRBJ2-5, with D unresolved. There are 17 residues in the CDR3. Germline assignment: CDR1 SGHKS and CDR2 YYEKEE (reference sequence). Trimming took off 2 bases at V and 3 bases at J, with 20 bases between the two ends. CDR3 sequence (DNA): TGTGCCAGCAGCTTCTTGTTTAATATTGCTGCGGAAGAGACCCAGTACTTC. It is translated as CASSFLFNIAAEETQYF.

This sequence joins TRBV30 and TRBJ2-1, with 11 bases that match TRBD2. Trimming removed 2 bases from V and 8 bases from J; junction bases left unmatched: 8. CDR3 length: 15 amino acids. The germline CDR1 and CDR2 sequences are GTSNPN and SVGIG (reference sequence). The CDR3 spells CAWSLAGGPGDEQFF. The DNA for the CDR3 is TGTGCCTGGAGTTTAGCGGGAGGGCCCGGCGATGAGCAGTTCTTC.

The chain carries TRBV9 and TRBJ1-1; D is uncertain. Germline CDR1 reads SGDLS; CDR2 reads YYNGEE. This CDR3 comprises 16 residues. Trimming stripped 4 bases from V and 4 bases from J, with 20 bases between. This CDR3 reads CASSTHPGAESTEAFF. In nucleotides, the CDR3 is TGTGCCAGCAGCACACACCCTGGAGCAGAGAGCACTGAAGCTTTCTTT.

The gene calls are TRBV9 and TRBJ1-2, with D possibly matching TRBD1 (5 bases). Germline assignment: CDR1 SGDLS and CDR2 YYNGEE. The V end lost 5 bases, the J end lost 3 bases, and 14 bases lay between the germline ends. This CDR3 comprises 14 residues. This chain's CDR3 is CASSVSGGDYGYTF. CDR3 DNA sequence: TGTGCCAGCAGTGTAAGCGGGGGTGACTATGGCTACACCTTC. Complete variable domain (other parts from reference TRBV9 and TRBJ1-2): DSGVTQTPKHLITATGQRVTLRCSPRSGDLSVYWYQQSLDQGLQFLIQYYNGEERAKGNILERFSAQQFPDLHSELNLSSLELGDSALYFCASSVSGGDYGYTFGSGTRLTVV.

This clone was counted a single time. The CDR3 reads CATSPTRQRQETQYF. The CDR3 DNA reads as TGTGCCACCAGTCCGACGCGGCAGCGCCAAGAGACCCAGTACTTC. The chain has TRBV15 and TRBJ2-5, with D unclear. The CDR3 loop spans 15 amino acids. From germline, CDR1 is LNHNV and CDR2 YYDKDF (reference sequence). Between the trimmed V and J ends, which lost 6 bases and 1 base, there was a span of 15 bases.

This clone is judged medium-sized. The chain combines TRBV4-2 with TRBJ2-1; TRBD2 matches 7 bases. V lost 0 bases, J lost 0 bases, and 5 bases stayed unmatched. Germline-derived CDR1 and CDR2 are LGHNA and YNFKEQ. This CDR3 has 17 amino acids. The CDR3 DNA reads as TGTGCCAGCAGCCAAGAAGCTAGCGGCAGCTCCTACAATGAGCAGTTCTTC. Translating gives CASSQEASGSSYNEQFF.

This rearrangement joins TRBV9 to TRBJ2-2; no clear D. CDR1 and CDR2 (germline): SGDLS, YYNGEE. V was pared by 2 bases and J by 1 base, with 27 bases between. The CDR3 consists of 21 residues. This CDR3 is CASSVYTNFYGGYLNTGELFF. The CDR3 bases are TGTGCCAGCAGCGTTTACACTAATTTTTACGGCGGCTATCTGAACACCGGGGAGCTGTTTTTT.

The sample holds a few counts of this clone. This rearrangement joins TRBV4-1 to TRBJ1-1, with D possibly matching TRBD1 (5 bases). Germline CDR1 reads MGHRA; CDR2 reads YSYEKL. The CDR3 totals 15 residues. V was pared by 0 bases and J by 8 bases, with 16 bases between. CDR3 in amino acids: CASSQDLGALGEAFF. The CDR3 bases are TGCGCCAGCAGCCAAGACCTAGGGGCCCTAGGGGAAGCTTTCTTT.

This clone was counted once. CDR3 sequence reads: CASSLGTGSFNYGYTF. In DNA form, the CDR3 reads TGCGCCAGCAGCTTGGGGACAGGGAGTTTTAACTATGGCTACACCTTC. The rearrangement links TRBV5-1 to TRBJ1-2; TRBD1 agrees at 8 bases. The length of the CDR3 is 16 residues. The V segment lost 0 bases and the J segment 1 base; nucleotides outside the gene matches: 5. The germline V gene has CDR1 SGHRS and CDR2 YFSETQ.

The V and J genes are TRBV4-1 and TRBJ1-5, with TRBD1 matching over 8 bases. The junction had 5 bases not matched to a gene; V was cut back by 3 bases and J by 4 bases. Germline V gives CDR1 MGHRA, CDR2 YSYEKL. CDR3 size: 15 residues. The CDR3, as DNA: TGCGCCAGCAGCCACGGACAGGGTTGGAATCAGCCCCAGCATTTT. Translating it yields CASSHGQGWNQPQHF.

This clone was counted many times. The chain has TRBV9 and TRBJ2-2; D is unclear. V lost 10 bases and J 1 base, leaving 11 bases between the germline ends. This CDR3 has 13 residues. The V gene's germline CDR1 is SGDLS and CDR2 YYNGEE. CDR3 protein: CACTSLNTGELFF. The CDR3 region has the DNA TGTGCCTGCACATCACTGAACACCGGGGAGCTGTTTTTT.

The V gene is TRBV10-2, the J gene TRBJ2-1; no firm D call. The CDR3 is made up of 11 amino acids. Germline CDR1 WSHSY, CDR2 SAAADI. V shed 8 bases and J shed 8 bases, with 10 bases lying between them. The CDR3 nucleotides are TGCGCCAGCGGTGGGTGGCATGAGCAGTTCTTC. Translating gives CASGGWHEQFF.

The chain combines TRBV5-6 with TRBJ2-1; TRBD1 aligns across 11 bases. The junction had 5 bases not matched to a gene; V was cut back by 4 bases and J by 5 bases. Germline V CDR1 and CDR2: SGHDT, YYEEEE. The CDR3 is made up of 15 amino acids. This chain's CDR3 is CASSPGTGGHNEQFF. CDR3 nucleotides: TGTGCCAGCAGCCCCGGGACAGGGGGTCACAATGAGCAGTTCTTC.

This chain connects TRBV28 to TRBJ1-1; D uncertain. The V end lost 6 bases, the J end lost 5 bases, and 4 bases lay between the germline ends. The CDR3 runs to 10 residues. Germline V gene data show CDR1 as MDHEN and CDR2 as SYDVKM. CDR3 DNA sequence: TGTGCCAGCAGGAGGACTGAAGCTTTCTTT. It yields the protein CASRRTEAFF.

The chain uses TRBV5-5 and TRBJ1-2; a weak D match, TRBD1 (5 bases). The germline V gene has CDR1 SGHKS and CDR2 YYEKEE (reference sequence). The germline V and J ends were trimmed by 3 bases and 0 bases, with 6 bases remaining between them. CDR3 length: 13 residues. CDR3 in amino acids: CASSYRSNYGYTF. As DNA, the CDR3 is TGTGCCAGCAGCTACAGGTCTAACTATGGCTACACCTTC.